This T cell receptor beta chain was retrieved from a study of blood T cell repertoires in COVID-19 (dated by TCRdb to the early 2020s). General notes on the study: The collaborator samples originated in the United States, Italy and Spain and spanned the acute and convalescent phases of COVID-19. The material from the prospective study consisted of cDNA or gDNA derived from T cells, B-cell-depleted T cells, or PBMCs. Deeply sampled blood TCRbeta repertoires from subjects exposed to, actively infected with, or recovered from COVID-19 were included in the dataset. A freely available public database, intended as a resource for researchers studying the immune response to SARS-CoV-2, is where the repertoires were released. Samples came from the ongoing ImmuneRACE study (first 160 participants) plus 1,254 subjects from 6 global collaborators. The sample metadata nearly always contained a de-identified subject ID, COVID-19 status, age in years and sex. Where available, HLA class I and class II types were taken from metadata supplied by the sample provider and were not determined by assay-based typing.

Trimming removed 3 bases from V and 3 bases from J; the gene matches leave 3 bases unexplained. Taken from cysteine to phenylalanine, the CDR3 has 14 residues. Only the CDR3 part of the read is kept: 42 bases, read in frame from the first base. CDR1 SGDLS and CDR2 YYNGEE are derived from the germline V gene. Overall study outcomes, separate from this receptor: How much clinical and demographic metadata was included differed by source and by participant, and the metadata was provided uncurated.

Points on this clone: Its antigen is unknown. Base qualities are not at hand, and no much larger clone is one base apart.

TCRbeta CDR3 regions were amplified from genomic DNA by means of the immunoSEQ Assay, a bias-controlled multiplex PCR. Under the source paper's analysis protocol: Nucleated cell counts per sample were estimated from amplification of reference gene primers within the assay. Sequence reads were collapsed and filtered to measure the absolute abundance of every unique TCRbeta CDR3 rearrangement. Productive Simpson clonality was computed per sample as the square root of Simpson's diversity index over productive rearrangements. Here the immuneACCESS table is served through TCRdb, limited to in-frame sequences with V and J called. Missing clones are a known gap in these copies; in checked studies unresolved V genes cover under half, and the rest lacks a known reason. The V and J calls and clone size come from that table; D and trimming were worked out from the DNA. The sample table holds approximately 400,000 clones, of which around 83% were seen once. Approximately 5% of the sample belongs to the ten largest clones.

Participants in the prospective study were enrolled through a virtual design, were aged about 18 to 90 years, and lived in 24 United States geographic areas. To assign participants to cohorts, the prospective study relied on clinical history that participants themselves reported in a screening survey and a study questionnaire. For ImmuneRACE Cohort 3, a participant was defined as recovered based on two consecutive negative NP/OP PCR tests, clearance by a healthcare professional, or resolution of symptoms. In the prospective study, whole blood, serum and a nasopharyngeal or oropharyngeal swab were collected from each participant by mobile phlebotomists. Additional blood draws and questionnaires over an approximately two-month period could optionally be provided by prospective study participants. Before DNA extraction, prospective study blood samples were shipped either frozen or at room temperature.

The clonotype originates from a woman aged 45-65 years who had recovered from COVID-19. The chain links TRBV9 with TRBJ1-3, with 7 middle bases fitting TRBD1. Specimen: PBMCs or T cells enriched from blood (not recorded which). This receptor carries the CDR3 CASSGRDSGNTIYF. The nucleotide sequence reads as follows: TGTGCCAGCAGCGGCCGGGACAGTGGAAACACCATATATTTT.